The entry below gives a single T cell receptor beta chain sequence along with its context. Antigen unknown. CDR1 is MGHDK and CDR2 is SYGVNS in the germline V gene. There are 17 residues in the CDR3. The trim removed 0 bases at V and 6 bases at J, leaving 13 bases unmatched. This entry comes from a study of identical twins. Study-level results: Rather than following the same donors, the conclusions depended on cross-sectional statistical analysis.

Via MiXCR, TCRdb re-called the 5' RACE reads, giving one row per CDR3 protein. Here the sample spans 300,000 to 400,000 distinct CDR3 sequences, 9% being singletons. J is TRBJ2-5 and V is TRBV25-1, with 7 bases that match TRBD1. The TCR sequence derives from a woman aged 45 to 65 in good health. Material for sequencing was naive T cells sorted from blood. The CDR3 region is CASSEYGAGGPQKTQYF. The CDR3 nucleotides are TGTGCCAGCAGTGAATATGGGGCAGGGGGTCCCCAGAAGACCCAGTACTTC. The whole variable domain, filled in from reference TRBV25-1 and TRBJ2-5, reads EADIYQTPRYLVIGTGKKITLECSQTMGHDKMYWYQQDPGMELHLIHYSYGVNSTEKGDLSSESTVSRIRTEHFPLTLESARPSHTSQYLCASSEYGAGGPQKTQYFGPGTRLLVL.